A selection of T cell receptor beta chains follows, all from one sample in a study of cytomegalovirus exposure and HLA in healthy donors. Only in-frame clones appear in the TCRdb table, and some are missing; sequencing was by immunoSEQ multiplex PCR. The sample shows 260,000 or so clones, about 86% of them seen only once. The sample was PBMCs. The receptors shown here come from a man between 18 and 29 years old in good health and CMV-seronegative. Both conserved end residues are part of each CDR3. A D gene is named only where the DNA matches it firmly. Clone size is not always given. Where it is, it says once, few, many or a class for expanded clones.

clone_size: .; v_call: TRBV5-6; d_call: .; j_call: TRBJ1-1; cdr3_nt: TGTGCCAGCAGCTTGAGAGGGAACACTGAAGCTTTCTTT; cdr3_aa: CASSLRGNTEAFF
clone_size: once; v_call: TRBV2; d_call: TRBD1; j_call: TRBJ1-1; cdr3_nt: TGTGCCACAGGGACAGAGAGGAACACTGAAGCTTTCTTT; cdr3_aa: CATGTERNTEAFF
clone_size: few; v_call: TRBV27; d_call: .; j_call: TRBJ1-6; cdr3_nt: TGTGCCAGCAGTCCCCGGACGGGATATTCACCCCTCCACTTT; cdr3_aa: CASSPRTGYSPLHF
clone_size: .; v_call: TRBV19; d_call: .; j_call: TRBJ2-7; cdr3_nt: TGTGCCAGTAGTTCCTTCTGGGGGGTCGGCGAGCAGTACTTC; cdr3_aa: CASSSFWGVGEQYF
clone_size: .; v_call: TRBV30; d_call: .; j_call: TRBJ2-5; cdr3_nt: TGTGCCTGGAGTGTATTGTCGGCCCAGTACTTC; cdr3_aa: CAWSVLSAQYF
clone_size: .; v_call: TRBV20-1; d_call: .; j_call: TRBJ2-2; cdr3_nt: TGCAGTGCGAGTGACACCGGGGAGCTGTTTTTT; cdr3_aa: CSASDTGELFF
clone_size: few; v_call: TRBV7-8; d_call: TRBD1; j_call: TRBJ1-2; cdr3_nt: TGTGCCAGCAGCAATCGGGACAGGGGGCGCGGCTATGGCTACACCTTC; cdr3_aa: CASSNRDRGRGYGYTF
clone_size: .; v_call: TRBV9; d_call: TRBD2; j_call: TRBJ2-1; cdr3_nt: TGTGCCAGCAGCGACGGGAGGTCCCCTCAGCAGTTCTTC; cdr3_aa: CASSDGRSPQQFF
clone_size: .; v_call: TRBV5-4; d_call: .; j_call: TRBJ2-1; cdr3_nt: TGTGCCAGCAGCACCACAGATTACAATGAGCAGTTCTTC; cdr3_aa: CASSTTDYNEQFF
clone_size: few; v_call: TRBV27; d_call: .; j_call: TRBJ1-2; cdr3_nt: TGTGCCAGCAGTTTCGCTGGGGCAGGGTACGGCTACACCTTC; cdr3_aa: CASSFAGAGYGYTF
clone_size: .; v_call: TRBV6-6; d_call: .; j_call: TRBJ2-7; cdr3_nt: TGTGCCAGCAGGGGAGGCTCCTACGAGCAGTACTTC; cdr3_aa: CASRGGSYEQYF
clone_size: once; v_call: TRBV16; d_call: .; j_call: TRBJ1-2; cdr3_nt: TGTGCCAGCAGCCTACAGGGACACTATGGCTACACCTTC; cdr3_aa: CASSLQGHYGYTF
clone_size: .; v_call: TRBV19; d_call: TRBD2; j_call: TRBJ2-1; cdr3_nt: TGTGCCAGTAGTCCCCTAGCGGGGGGGCTCAATGAGCAGTTCTTC; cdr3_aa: CASSPLAGGLNEQFF
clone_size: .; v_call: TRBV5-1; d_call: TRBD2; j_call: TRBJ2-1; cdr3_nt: TGCGCCAGCAGCCTTAGCGGGAGCTCCTACAATGAGCAGTTCTTC; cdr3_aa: CASSLSGSSYNEQFF
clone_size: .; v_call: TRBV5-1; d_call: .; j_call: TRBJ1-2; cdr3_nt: TGCGCCAGCAGCTTAGCAGGCTATGGCTACACCTTC; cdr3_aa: CASSLAGYGYTF
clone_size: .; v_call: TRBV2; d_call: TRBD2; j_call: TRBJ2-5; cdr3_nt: TGTGCCAGCAGTTGGGGACTAGCGGGGGGGCCGGAGGAGACCCAGTACTTC; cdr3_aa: CASSWGLAGGPEETQYF
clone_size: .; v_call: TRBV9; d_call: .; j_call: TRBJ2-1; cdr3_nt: TGTGCCAGCAGCCCTGAGGGGGACTCCTACAATGAGCAGTTCTTC; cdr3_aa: CASSPEGDSYNEQFF
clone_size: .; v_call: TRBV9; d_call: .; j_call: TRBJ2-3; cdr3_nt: TGTGCCAGCGGCCCATTTAGCACAGATACGCAGTATTTT; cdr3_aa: CASGPFSTDTQYF
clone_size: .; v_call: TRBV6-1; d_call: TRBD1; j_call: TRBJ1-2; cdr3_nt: TGTGCCAGCAGTGAAGGGGGTGACAGGGGCGACTATGGCTACACCTTC; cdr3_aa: CASSEGGDRGDYGYTF
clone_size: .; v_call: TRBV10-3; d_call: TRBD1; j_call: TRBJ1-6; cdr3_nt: TGTGCCAGCGGAGGAACAGGGGGTTTAGGTTCACCCCTCCACTTT; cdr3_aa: CASGGTGGLGSPLHF
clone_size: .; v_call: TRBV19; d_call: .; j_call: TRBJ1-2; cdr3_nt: TGTGCCAGTAGCGAACAGGGTCAGGGTGGCTACACCTTC; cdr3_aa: CASSEQGQGGYTF
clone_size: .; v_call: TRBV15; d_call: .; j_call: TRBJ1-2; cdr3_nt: TGTGCCATCAACAGAAAGGTAGGCAGGGGCCTTGGCTACACCTTC; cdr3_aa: CAINRKVGRGLGYTF
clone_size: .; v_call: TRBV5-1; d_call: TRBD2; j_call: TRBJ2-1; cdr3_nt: TGCGCCAGCAGCTTGTTCCTAGCGGGAGGGCTTTCCTACAATGAGCAGTTCTTC; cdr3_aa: CASSLFLAGGLSYNEQFF